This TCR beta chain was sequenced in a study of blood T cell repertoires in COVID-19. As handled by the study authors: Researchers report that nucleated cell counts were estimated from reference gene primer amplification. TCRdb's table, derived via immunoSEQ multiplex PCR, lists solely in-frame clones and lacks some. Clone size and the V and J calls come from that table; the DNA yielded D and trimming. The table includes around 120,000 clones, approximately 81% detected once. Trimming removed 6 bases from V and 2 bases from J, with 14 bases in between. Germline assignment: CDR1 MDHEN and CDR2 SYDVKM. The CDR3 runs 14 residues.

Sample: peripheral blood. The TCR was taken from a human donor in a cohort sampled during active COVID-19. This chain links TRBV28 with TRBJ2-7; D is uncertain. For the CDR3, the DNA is TGTGCCAGCAGACGAGCGACGCGCCCCTACGAGCAGTACTTC. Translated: CASRRATRPYEQYF. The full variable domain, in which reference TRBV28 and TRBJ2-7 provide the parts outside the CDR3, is DVKVTQSSRYLVKRTGEKVFLECVQDMDHENMFWYRQDPGLGLRLIYFSYDVKMKEKGDIPEGYSVSREKKERFSLILESASTNQTSMYLCASRRATRPYEQYFGPGTRLTVT.